Included here is one T cell receptor beta chain sequence, with context. The target antigen is unknown. Both about-4-week and about-12-week second-dose recipients were combined. The V gene end was trimmed by 0 bases and the J gene end by 6 bases; junction bases not matched to a gene: 5. The CDR3 runs 16 residues. Germline CDR1 and CDR2: LNHDA and SQIVND (reference sequence). This sample was taken from a study of T cell responses to AZD1222 COVID-19 vaccine. The study, taken as a whole, reports: The study found vaccine-associated CD4 TCRs spanning spike, dominant at 160-218 and 743-854. Females made up more of the donors, who were largely white British, and clonal diversity may have come out too low. Seropositive at baseline were only a handful of AZD1222 recipients.

The data were produced by immunoSEQ multiplex PCR, yet TCRdb's version contains in-frame clones alone and is incomplete. The data show under 30,000 clones, about 92% seen once. The chain employs TRBV19 and TRBJ1-5, with 10 bases fitting TRBD1. The source is an adult who received the AZD1222 COVID-19 vaccine. The sequences come from peripheral blood, collected 28 days after the second AZD1222 dose. CDR3 nucleotides: TGTGCCAGTAGTATAGATGGGACAGGGGCAGCTCAGCCCCAGCATTTT. It specifies CASSIDGTGAAQPQHF. Supplemented by reference TRBV19 and TRBJ1-5, the full variable domain reads DGGITQSPKYLFRKEGQNVTLSCEQNLNHDAMYWYRQDPGQGLRLIYYSQIVNDFQKGDIAEGYSVSREKKESFPLTVTSAQKNPTAFYLCASSIDGTGAAQPQHFGDGTRLSIL.